The 5 T cell receptor beta chains below come from one sample, sequenced in a study of blood T cell repertoires in COVID-19. Sequenced by immunoSEQ multiplex PCR; TCRdb stores in-frame clones only, minus some. The profile covers around 230,000 clones, with roughly 83% appearing a single time and approximately 9.6% taken by the ten largest. Sequencing was carried out using peripheral blood. The receptor source for this set is an elderly woman with acute or convalescent COVID-19.

This clone has more than one count but fewer than ten. This sample also contains other DNA sequences that code for the same CDR3. The gene calls are TRBV6-5 and TRBJ1-1; D not certain. Trimming removed 0 bases from V and 0 bases from J, with 5 bases in between. CDR1 and CDR2 from the germline V gene are MNHEY and SVGAGI. The CDR3 consists of 14 residues. CDR3 amino acids: CASSYSHMNTEAFF. In DNA, the CDR3 is TGTGCCAGCAGTTACTCCCACATGAACACTGAAGCTTTCTTT.

The V call is TRBV6-1, the J call TRBJ2-7; TRBD2 matches 8 bases. Per germline, CDR1 MNHNS and CDR2 SASEGT. The CDR3 spans 15 residues. J gave up 3 bases and V 4 bases, and 8 bases lay outside the gene matches. The CDR3 protein is CASSGAGTRGYEQYF. The CDR3 DNA is TGTGCCAGCAGTGGAGCCGGGACTAGGGGCTACGAGCAGTACTTC.

The V gene is TRBV27, the J gene TRBJ1-6, with D hard to call. V lost 5 bases and J lost 2, with 10 bases in between. This CDR3 comprises 15 residues. Germline CDR1 is MNHEY and CDR2 is SMNVEV (reference sequence). The CDR3 here is CASSPSVAYNSPLHF. The CDR3 nucleotides read TGTGCCAGCAGTCCCTCGGTGGCCTATAATTCACCCCTCCACTTT.

The chain combines TRBV19 with TRBJ2-3; the match to TRBD2 covers 7 bases. The V segment lost 4 bases and the J segment 0 bases; nucleotides outside the gene matches: 4. Germline values: CDR1 LNHDA, CDR2 SQIVND (reference sequence). The CDR3 loop spans 15 amino acids. Written as DNA, the CDR3 is TGTGCCAGTAGTAAGGTGGGGGGGAGCACAGATACGCAGTATTTT. Translated: CASSKVGGSTDTQYF.

The chain links TRBV19 to TRBJ1-2; possibly TRBD1 for D (5 bases). The length of the CDR3 is 16 residues. The V and J ends lost 7 bases and 0 bases respectively, with 18 bases between them. CDR1 and CDR2 from the germline V gene are LNHDA and SQIVND (reference sequence). The CDR3 nucleotides are TGTGCCAGTAATCCCCCCGGCAGGGCAGCTAACTATGGCTACACCTTC. This encodes CASNPPGRAANYGYTF.